This T cell receptor (beta chain) is from a study of shared clonotypes between healthy human individuals. Assay execution took place at the deep level. TCRdb's copy holds only in-frame clones and misses some; the assay was immunoSEQ multiplex PCR. The table includes 760,000 or so clones, around 96% detected once. The CDR3 is 16 amino acids. Germline V gene lookup returns CDR1 SGHTA and CDR2 FQGTGA. Deletions cut 5 bases from V and 3 bases from J, with 17 bases between. Only one count was recorded for this clone. Naivety among CD8 cells was defined by CD45RO negativity and positive CCR7 selection, thereby excluding terminally differentiated effector memory CD45RA+ cells.

The clonotype originates from a man in his thirties or forties in good health. The sequenced material came from naive CD8+ T cells sorted from blood. This chain uses TRBV7-3 with TRBJ2-1, with D possibly being TRBD2 (5 bases). The CDR3 DNA reads as TGTGCCAGCAGCGGACTGTTCCGAAGAATCTACAATGAGCAGTTCTTC. Translating it yields CASSGLFRRIYNEQFF.